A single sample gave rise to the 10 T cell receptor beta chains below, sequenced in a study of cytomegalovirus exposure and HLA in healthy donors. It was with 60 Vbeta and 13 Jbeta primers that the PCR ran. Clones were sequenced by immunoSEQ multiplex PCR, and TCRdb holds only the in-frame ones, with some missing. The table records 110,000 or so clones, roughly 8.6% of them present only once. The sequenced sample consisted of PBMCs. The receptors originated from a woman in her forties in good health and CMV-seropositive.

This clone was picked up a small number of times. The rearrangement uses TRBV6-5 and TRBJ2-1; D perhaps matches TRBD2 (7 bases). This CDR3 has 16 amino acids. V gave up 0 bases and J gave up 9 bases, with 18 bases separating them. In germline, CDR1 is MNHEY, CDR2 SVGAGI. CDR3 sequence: CASSYSGGRSLGEQFF. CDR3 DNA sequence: TGTGCCAGCAGTTACTCGGGGGGGCGTAGTTTAGGTGAGCAGTTCTTC.

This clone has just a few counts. CDR3 in DNA: TGTGCCAGCTCAGATCTCCGGGATAACAATGAGCAGTTCTTC. Translation: CASSDLRDNNEQFF. The V gene is TRBV18, the J gene TRBJ2-1, with D perhaps TRBD2 (5 bases). V lost 5 bases and J lost 5, with 13 bases in between. The germline V gene encodes CDR1 KGHSH and CDR2 LQKENI. This CDR3 region has 14 residues. Full variable domain (rest looked up from reference TRBV18 and TRBJ2-1): NAGVMQNPRHLVRRRGQEARLRCSPMKGHSHVYWYRQLPEEGLKFMVYLQKENIIDESGMPKERFSAEFPKEGPSILRIQQVVRGDSAAYFCASSDLRDNNEQFFGPGTRLTVL.

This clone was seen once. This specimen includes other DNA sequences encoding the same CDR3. CDR3: CASSLGGGKNIQYF. In nucleotides, the CDR3 is TGCGCCAGCAGCCTAGGGGGCGGAAAAAACATTCAGTACTTC. The genes are TRBV5-1 and TRBJ2-4; 7 nucleotides match TRBD1. V trimming: 4 bases; J trimming: 4 bases; junction bases outside the gene matches: 5. Per the germline V gene, CDR1 is SGHRS and CDR2 is YFSETQ. CDR3 length: 14 residues.

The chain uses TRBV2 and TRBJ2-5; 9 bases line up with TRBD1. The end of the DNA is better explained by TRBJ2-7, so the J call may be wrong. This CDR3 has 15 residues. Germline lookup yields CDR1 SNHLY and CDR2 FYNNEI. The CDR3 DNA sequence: TGTGCCAGCAATGCCGGGACAGGGTTTCCCTACGAGCAGTACTTC. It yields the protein CASNAGTGFPYEQYF.

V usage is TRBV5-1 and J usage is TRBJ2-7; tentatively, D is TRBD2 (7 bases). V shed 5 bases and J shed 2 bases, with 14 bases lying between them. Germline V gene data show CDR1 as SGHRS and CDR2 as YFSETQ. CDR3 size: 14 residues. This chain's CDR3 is CASREGGGTYEQYF. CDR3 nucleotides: TGCGCCAGCAGGGAGGGGGGGGGAACCTACGAGCAGTACTTC.

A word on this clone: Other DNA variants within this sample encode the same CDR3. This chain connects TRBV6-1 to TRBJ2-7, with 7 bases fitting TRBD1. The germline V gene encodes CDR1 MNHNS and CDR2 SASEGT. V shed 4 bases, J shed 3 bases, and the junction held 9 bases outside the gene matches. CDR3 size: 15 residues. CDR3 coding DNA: TGTGCCAGCAGTGTTTTCCAGGGGGATCGCTACGAGCAGTACTTC. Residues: CASSVFQGDRYEQYF.

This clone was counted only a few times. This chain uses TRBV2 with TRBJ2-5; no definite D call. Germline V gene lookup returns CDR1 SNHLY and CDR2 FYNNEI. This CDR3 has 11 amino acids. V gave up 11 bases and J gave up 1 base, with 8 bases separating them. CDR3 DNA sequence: TGTGCCTCACTTGGCCAAGAGACCCAGTACTTC. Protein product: CASLGQETQYF. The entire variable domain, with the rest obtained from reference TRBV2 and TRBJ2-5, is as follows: EPEVTQTPSHQVTQMGQEVILRCVPISNHLYFYWYRQILGQKVEFLVSFYNNEISEKSEIFDDQFSVERPDGSNFTLKIRSTKLEDSAMYFCASLGQETQYFGPGTRLLVL.

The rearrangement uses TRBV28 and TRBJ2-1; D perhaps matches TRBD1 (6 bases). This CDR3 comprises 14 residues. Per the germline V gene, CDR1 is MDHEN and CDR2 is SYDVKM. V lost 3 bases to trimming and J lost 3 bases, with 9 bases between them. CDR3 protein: CASSFDRSYNEQFF. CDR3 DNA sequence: TGTGCCAGCAGTTTCGACAGGAGCTACAATGAGCAGTTCTTC.

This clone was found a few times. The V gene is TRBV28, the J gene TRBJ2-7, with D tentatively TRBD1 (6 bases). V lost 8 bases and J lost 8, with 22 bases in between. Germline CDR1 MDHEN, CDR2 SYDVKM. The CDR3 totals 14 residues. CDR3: CASLTRRGTTKQYF. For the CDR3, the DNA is TGTGCCAGCCTTACGCGCAGGGGAACTACGAAGCAGTACTTC.

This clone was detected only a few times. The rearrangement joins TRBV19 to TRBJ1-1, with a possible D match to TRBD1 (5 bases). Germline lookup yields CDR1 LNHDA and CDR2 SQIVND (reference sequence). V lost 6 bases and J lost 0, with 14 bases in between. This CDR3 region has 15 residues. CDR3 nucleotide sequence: TGTGCCAGTAGCTTTGACAGAAGCCTGAACACTGAAGCTTTCTTT. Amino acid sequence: CASSFDRSLNTEAFF. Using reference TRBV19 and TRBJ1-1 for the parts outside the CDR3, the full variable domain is DGGITQSPKYLFRKEGQNVTLSCEQNLNHDAMYWYRQDPGQGLRLIYYSQIVNDFQKGDIAEGYSVSREKKESFPLTVTSAQKNPTAFYLCASSFDRSLNTEAFFGQGTRLTVV.